The sequence of this TCR beta chain was determined in a study of neoadjuvant anti-PD-1 for oral cavity cancer. PBMC libraries mostly used approximately 500 ng of input genomic DNA, with six replicates per sample. Assay used: immunoSEQ multiplex PCR; TCRdb lists only in-frame clones, some missing. The profile shows 13,000 to 15,000 clones, 75% to 85% of them singletons. The time point is: after neoadjuvant nivolumab, at surgical resection. No culture or expansion preceded analysis of these blood cells. V dropped 7 bases and J dropped 6 bases, with 22 bases sitting between them. This CDR3 has 16 amino acids.

This specimen was PBMCs, taken after nivolumab (anti-PD-1) treatment. This clonotype was sampled from a person aged 35-79 years with oral cavity squamous cell carcinoma. The chain employs TRBV23-1 and TRBJ1-5; weak D call: TRBD1 (5 bases). TRBV23-1 is treated as an ORF (open reading frame) with a function not yet certain. This chain's CDR3 is CASKHRGYEGPQPQHF. CDR3 nucleotides: TGCGCCAGCAAGCACCGGGGCTATGAAGGACCTCAGCCCCAGCATTTT.